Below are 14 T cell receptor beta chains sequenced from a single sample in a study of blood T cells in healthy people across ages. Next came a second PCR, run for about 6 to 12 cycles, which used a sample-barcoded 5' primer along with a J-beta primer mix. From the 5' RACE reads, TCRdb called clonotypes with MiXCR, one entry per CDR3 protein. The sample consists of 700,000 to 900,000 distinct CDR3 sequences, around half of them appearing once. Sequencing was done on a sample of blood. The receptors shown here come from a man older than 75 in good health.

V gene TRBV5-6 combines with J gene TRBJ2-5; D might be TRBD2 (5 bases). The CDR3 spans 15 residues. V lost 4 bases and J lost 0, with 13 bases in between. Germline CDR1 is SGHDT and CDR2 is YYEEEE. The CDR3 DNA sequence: TGTGCCAGCAGCCCGGGGTTCGGAAACCAAGAGACCCAGTACTTC. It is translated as CASSPGFGNQETQYF.

CDR3 loop: CASSLGQGRVNTQYF. The CDR3, as DNA: TGTGCCAGCAGCCTTGGACAGGGTCGTGTTAATACGCAGTATTTT. The genes are TRBV28 and TRBJ2-3; 8 bases agree with TRBD1. The CDR3 loop spans 15 amino acids. The germline V gene encodes CDR1 MDHEN and CDR2 SYDVKM. Germline trimming cut 6 bases from V and 7 bases from J; bases unmatched to any gene: 12.

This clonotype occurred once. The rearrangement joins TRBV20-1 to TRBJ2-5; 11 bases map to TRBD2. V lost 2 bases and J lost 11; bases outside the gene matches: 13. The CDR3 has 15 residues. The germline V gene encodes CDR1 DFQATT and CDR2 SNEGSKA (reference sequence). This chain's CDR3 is CSARRSGRALNKQYF. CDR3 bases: TGCAGTGCTAGACGTAGCGGGAGGGCCTTGAACAAGCAGTACTTC.

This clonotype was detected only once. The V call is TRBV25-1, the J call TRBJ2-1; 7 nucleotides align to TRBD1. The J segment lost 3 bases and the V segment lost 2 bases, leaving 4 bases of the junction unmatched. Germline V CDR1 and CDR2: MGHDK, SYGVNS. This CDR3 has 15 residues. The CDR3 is CASSEVGTVYNEQFF. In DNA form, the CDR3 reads TGTGCCAGCAGTGAAGTCGGGACAGTCTACAATGAGCAGTTCTTC.

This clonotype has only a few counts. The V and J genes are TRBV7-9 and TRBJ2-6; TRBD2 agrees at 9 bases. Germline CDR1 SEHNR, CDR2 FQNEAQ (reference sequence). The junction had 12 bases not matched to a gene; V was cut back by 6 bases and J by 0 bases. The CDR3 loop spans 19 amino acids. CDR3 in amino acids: CASSQGGGRAFSGANVLTF. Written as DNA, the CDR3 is TGTGCCAGCAGTCAGGGCGGCGGGAGGGCCTTCTCTGGGGCCAACGTCCTGACTTTC. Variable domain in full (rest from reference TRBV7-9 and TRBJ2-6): DTGVSQNPRHKITKRGQNVTFRCDPISEHNRLYWYRQTLGQGPEFLTYFQNEAQLEKSRLLSDRFSAERPKGSFSTLEIQRTEQGDSAMYLCASSQGGGRAFSGANVLTFGAGSRLTVL.

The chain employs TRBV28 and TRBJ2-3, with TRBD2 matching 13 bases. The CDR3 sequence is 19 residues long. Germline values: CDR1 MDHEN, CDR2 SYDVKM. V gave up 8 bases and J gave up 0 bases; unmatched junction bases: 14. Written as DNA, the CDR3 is TGTGCCAGCCCCGCCCTAGGGACTAGCGGGGCAGCTAGCACAGATACGCAGTATTTT. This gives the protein CASPALGTSGAASTDTQYF.

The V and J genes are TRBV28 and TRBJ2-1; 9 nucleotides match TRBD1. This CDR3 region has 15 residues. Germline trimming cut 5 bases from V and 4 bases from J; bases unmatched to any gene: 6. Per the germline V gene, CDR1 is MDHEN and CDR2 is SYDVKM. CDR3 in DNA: TGTGCCAGCAGTGCCACAGGGGGCAGATACAATGAGCAGTTCTTC. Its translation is CASSATGGRYNEQFF.

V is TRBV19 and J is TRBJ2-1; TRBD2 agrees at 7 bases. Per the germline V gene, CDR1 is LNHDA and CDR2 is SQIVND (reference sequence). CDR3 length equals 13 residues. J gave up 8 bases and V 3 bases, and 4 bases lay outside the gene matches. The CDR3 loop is CASSMREYDEQFF. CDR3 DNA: TGTGCCAGTAGTATGCGGGAGTATGATGAGCAGTTCTTC.

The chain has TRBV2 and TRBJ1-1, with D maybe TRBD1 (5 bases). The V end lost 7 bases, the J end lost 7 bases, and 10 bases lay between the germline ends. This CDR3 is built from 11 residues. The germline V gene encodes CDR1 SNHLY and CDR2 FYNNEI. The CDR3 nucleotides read TGTGCCAGCACCCCGGGGGGTGAAGCTTTCTTT. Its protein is CASTPGGEAFF. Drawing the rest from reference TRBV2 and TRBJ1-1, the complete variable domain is EPEVTQTPSHQVTQMGQEVILRCVPISNHLYFYWYRQILGQKVEFLVSFYNNEISEKSEIFDDQFSVERPDGSNFTLKIRSTKLEDSAMYFCASTPGGEAFFGQGTRLTVV.

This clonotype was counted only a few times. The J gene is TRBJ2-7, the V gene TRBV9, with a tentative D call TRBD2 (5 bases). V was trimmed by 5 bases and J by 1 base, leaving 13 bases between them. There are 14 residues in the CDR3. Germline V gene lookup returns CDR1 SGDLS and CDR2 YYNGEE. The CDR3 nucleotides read TGTGCCAGCAGGGAGGATCGCCCATCCTACGAGCAGTACTTC. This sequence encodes CASREDRPSYEQYF.

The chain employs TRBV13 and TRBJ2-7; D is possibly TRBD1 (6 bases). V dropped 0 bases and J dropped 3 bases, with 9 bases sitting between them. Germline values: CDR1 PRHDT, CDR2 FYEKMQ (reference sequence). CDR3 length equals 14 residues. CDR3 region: CASSLGRGHYEQYF. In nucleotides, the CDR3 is TGTGCCAGCAGCTTAGGCAGGGGCCACTACGAGCAGTACTTC. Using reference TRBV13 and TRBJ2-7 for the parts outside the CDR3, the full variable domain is AAGVIQSPRHLIKEKRETATLKCYPIPRHDTVYWYQQGPGQDPQFLISFYEKMQSDKGSIPDRFSAQQFSDYHSELNMSSLELGDSALYFCASSLGRGHYEQYFGPGTRLTVT.

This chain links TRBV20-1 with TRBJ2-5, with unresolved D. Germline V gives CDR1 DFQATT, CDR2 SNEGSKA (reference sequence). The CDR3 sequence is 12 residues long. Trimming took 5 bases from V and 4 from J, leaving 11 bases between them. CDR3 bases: TGCAGTGCTCCGGAGAGTGGAGAGACCCAGTACTTC. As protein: CSAPESGETQYF.

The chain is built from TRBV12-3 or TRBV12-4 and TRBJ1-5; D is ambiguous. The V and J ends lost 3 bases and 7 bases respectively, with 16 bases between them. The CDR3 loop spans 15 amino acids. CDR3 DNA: TGTGCCAGCAGTTTCGAGGGCATTGTTGGCCAGCCCCAGCATTTT. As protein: CASSFEGIVGQPQHF.

The CDR3 is CASSSGTSGIHSEQYF. The CDR3 region has the DNA TGTGCCAGCAGCTCAGGGACTAGCGGGATCCACTCCGAGCAGTACTTC. The J gene is TRBJ2-7, the V gene TRBV9; 13 bases are shared with TRBD2. With 4 bases clipped from V and 6 bases from J, the junction kept 10 bases outside the gene matches. Germline V gives CDR1 SGDLS, CDR2 YYNGEE. The CDR3 totals 16 residues.